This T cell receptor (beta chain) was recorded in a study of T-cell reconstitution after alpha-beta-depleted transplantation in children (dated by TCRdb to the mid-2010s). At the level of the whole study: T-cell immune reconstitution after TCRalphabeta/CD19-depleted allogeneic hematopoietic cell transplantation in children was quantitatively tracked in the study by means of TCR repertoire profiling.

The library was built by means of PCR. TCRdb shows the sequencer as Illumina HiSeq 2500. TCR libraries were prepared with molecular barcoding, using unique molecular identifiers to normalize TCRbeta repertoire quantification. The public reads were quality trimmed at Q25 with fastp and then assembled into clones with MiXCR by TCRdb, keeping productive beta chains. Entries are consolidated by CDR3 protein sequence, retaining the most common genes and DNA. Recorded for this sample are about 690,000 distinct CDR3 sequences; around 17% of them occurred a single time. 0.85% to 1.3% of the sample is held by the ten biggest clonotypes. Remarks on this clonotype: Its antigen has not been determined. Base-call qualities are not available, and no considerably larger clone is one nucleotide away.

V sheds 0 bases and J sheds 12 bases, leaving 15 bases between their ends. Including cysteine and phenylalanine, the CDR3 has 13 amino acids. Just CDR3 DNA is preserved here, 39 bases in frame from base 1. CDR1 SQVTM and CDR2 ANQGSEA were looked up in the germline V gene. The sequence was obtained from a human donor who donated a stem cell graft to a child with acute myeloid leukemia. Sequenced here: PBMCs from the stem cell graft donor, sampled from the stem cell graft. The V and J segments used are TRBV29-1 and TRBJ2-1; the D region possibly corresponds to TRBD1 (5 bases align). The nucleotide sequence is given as TGCAGCGTTGAAGATGTCAGGGTCCATGCGCAGTTCTTC. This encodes CSVEDVRVHAQFF.